This T cell receptor beta chain was found in a study of OX40 agonist ivuxolimab in advanced cancers. Looking at the study overall: Patients received ivuxolimab, an intravenous treatment, every 2 weeks at 0.01 to 10 mg/kg. Findings and caveats of the study: The study found that CD8+ T cells averaged more expanded clones than CD4+.

The count of this clone is one. Its antigen is unidentified. CDR3 length equals 17 residues. Trimming took 0 bases from V and 0 from J; bases not matched to a gene: 8. Germline CDR1 is SGHDT and CDR2 is YYEEEE. TCRdb's table, derived via immunoSEQ multiplex PCR, lists solely in-frame clones and lacks some. The sample records some 100,000 clones, roughly nine tenths being singletons. The material was CD4+ or CD8+ T cells sorted from blood, obtained in a trial of the OX40 agonist ivuxolimab. The chain has TRBV5-6 and TRBJ2-7, with 8 bases lining up with TRBD2. The sequence derives from an adult with an advanced solid tumor such as melanoma, head and neck, liver or kidney cancer. The CDR3 loop is CASSLGLLLAASYEQYF. As DNA, the CDR3 is TGTGCCAGCAGCTTGGGCCTCCTACTAGCGGCCTCCTACGAGCAGTACTTC. The whole variable domain, remainder taken from reference TRBV5-6 and TRBJ2-7, is DAGVTQSPTHLIKTRGQQVTLRCSPKSGHDTVSWYQQALGQGPQFIFQYYEEEERQRGNFPDRFSGHQFPNYSSELNVNALLLGDSALYLCASSLGLLLAASYEQYFGPGTRLTVT.